This is a list of T cell receptor beta chains from one sample in a study of T cell responses to AZD1222 COVID-19 vaccine. Produced via immunoSEQ multiplex PCR; TCRdb's table is partial and in-frame only. The sample yields around 72,000 clones, more than 75% seen once. Sample: peripheral blood, taken on day 0 of AZD1222 vaccination. The receptors derive from an adult in good health. CDR3s include the opening cysteine and the closing phenylalanine or tryptophan. Fields, in order: V gene, clone size, J gene, D gene, CDR3 protein, CDR3 DNA. A D gene is named only where the DNA matches it firmly. A row's size may be missing; if present it is once, few, many or a size class.

TRBV3-1/TRBV3-2,.,TRBJ1-6,.,CASSQVGGSRSPLHF,TGTGCCAGCAGCCAAGTCGGGGGATCCCGTTCACCCCTCCACTTT
TRBV7-2,.,TRBJ1-2,.,CASSPGAGYTF,TGTGCCAGCAGCCCTGGGGCTGGCTACACCTTC
TRBV7-6,.,TRBJ1-1,.,CASTPPLNSEAFF,TGTGCCAGCACCCCTCCACTGAACTCTGAAGCTTTCTTT
TRBV6-2/TRBV6-3,.,TRBJ2-4,TRBD1,CASSPTKRTGAGNIQYF,TGTGCCAGCAGTCCGACGAAGCGGACAGGGGCTGGAAACATTCAGTACTTC
TRBV7-9,.,TRBJ1-6,.,CASSLEGTPLHF,TGTGCCAGCAGCTTAGAAGGGACACCCCTCCACTTT
TRBV12-3/TRBV12-4,.,TRBJ1-4,.,CASSLRGNEKLFF,TGTGCCAGCAGTTTACGAGGGAATGAAAAACTGTTTTTT
TRBV24-1,.,TRBJ2-6,.,CATGKSGANVLTF,TGTGCCACCGGAAAATCTGGGGCCAACGTCCTGACTTTC
TRBV30,once,TRBJ1-3,.,CAWSVERGNTIYF,TGTGCCTGGAGTGTAGAAAGGGGTAACACCATATATTTT
TRBV5-1,.,TRBJ1-2,.,CASSFEQGNGYTF,TGCGCCAGCAGCTTCGAACAGGGAAATGGCTACACCTTC
TRBV5-5,.,TRBJ1-6,TRBD1,CASSRRDREAGSYNSPLHF,TGTGCCAGCAGTCGCCGGGACAGGGAGGCAGGGTCCTATAATTCACCCCTCCACTTT
TRBV19,.,TRBJ2-2,.,CASSISGNTGELFF,TGTGCCAGTAGTATCTCCGGGAACACCGGGGAGCTGTTTTTT
TRBV5-8,.,TRBJ1-1,.,CASSPLLAFGTEAFF,TGTGCCAGCAGTCCCCTATTAGCGTTCGGCACTGAAGCTTTCTTT
TRBV5-8,.,TRBJ2-1,TRBD1,CASSLGQGSYNEQFF,TGTGCCAGCAGCTTGGGACAGGGCTCCTACAATGAGCAGTTCTTC
TRBV5-1,.,TRBJ1-1,TRBD1,CASSPRTGMNTEAFF,TGCGCCAGCAGCCCCCGGACAGGAATGAACACTGAAGCTTTCTTT
TRBV6-2/TRBV6-3,.,TRBJ1-2,TRBD1,CASSFEPQGNYGYTF,TGTGCCAGCAGTTTTGAACCACAGGGGAACTATGGCTACACCTTC
TRBV7-2,few,TRBJ2-7,.,CASSLGGVRYEQYF,TGTGCCAGCAGCTTAGGAGGAGTTCGCTACGAGCAGTACTTC
TRBV19,.,TRBJ1-2,.,CASSLGASGYGYTF,TGTGCCAGTAGCTTGGGGGCCTCTGGCTATGGCTACACCTTC
TRBV6-2/TRBV6-3,.,TRBJ1-4,.,CASSYLVGDRLFF,TGTGCCAGCAGTTACCTGGTCGGAGACAGGCTGTTTTTT
TRBV7-8,.,TRBJ1-5,TRBD1,CASSLAGGAGQPQHF,TGTGCCAGCAGCTTAGCAGGGGGCGCGGGGCAGCCCCAGCATTTT
TRBV28,.,TRBJ1-6,.,CASTVLRSPLHF,TGTGCCAGCACCGTCCTCCGTTCACCCCTCCACTTT
TRBV18,.,TRBJ1-4,.,CASSPSRGANEKLFF,TGTGCCAGCTCACCAAGCAGGGGCGCAAATGAAAAACTGTTTTTT
TRBV21-1,.,TRBJ1-2,.,CASSKGPYLRGFYGYTF,TGTGCCAGCAGCAAAGGGCCTTACTTGAGGGGATTCTATGGCTACACCTTC